This entry lists 7 T cell receptor beta chains sequenced from one sample in a study of tumor-infiltrating lymphocytes in primary liver carcinoma. Co-extracting RNA and DNA was done with roughly 18-32 mg of unsorted bulk tissue as input. Starting material of around 460 ng total RNA yielded TCR beta cDNA via a constant-region primer. Modified slightly, ARM-PCR produced TCR beta libraries over three nested multiplex PCR rounds. Forward primers for TRBV1-TRBV30 and a C-beta reverse primer served the first two PCR rounds, at about 11 cycles each. MiXCR, run by TCRdb on the multiplex PCR reads, gives a single entry per CDR3 protein. The sample lists 100,000 or so distinct CDR3 sequences, about 62% seen once, with 10% to 15% in the top ten. The sequencing input was liver tumor tissue from sampling region 2. Subset noted: tumor region T2, inferior pole. The receptors stem from a woman aged 60 to 75 with primary liver carcinoma and hepatitis B virus infection.

To note about this clonotype: This may come from a read error, since a much larger clone is one base off. This sequence joins TRBV28 and TRBJ2-7; possible D gene TRBD1, 7 bases. The germline V and J ends were trimmed by 11 bases and 3 bases, with 17 bases remaining between them. The CDR3 length is 13 residues. Per the germline V gene, CDR1 is MDHEN and CDR2 is SYDVKM. This CDR3 reads CAATGDSVYEQYF. CDR3 sequence (DNA): TGTGCCGCCACGGGGGACAGTGTCTACGAGCAGTACTTC.

A few counts support this clonotype. Its ends do not fully match the called genes, so a read error is possible. V usage is TRBV11-3 and J usage is TRBJ2-1; the D gene is possibly TRBD2 (5 bases). This CDR3 comprises 17 residues. The V gene's germline CDR1 is SGHNT and CDR2 YENEEA. The CDR3 DNA reads TGTGCCAGCAGCTTAGAGTTCGGCGGGCCTTCCTACAATAAGCAGTTCTTC. This sequence encodes CASSLEFGGPSYNKQFF.

This clonotype has more than one count but fewer than ten. One base away lies a much larger clone, so this may be a sequencing read error. This rearrangement joins TRBV10-3 to TRBJ2-3, with D possibly TRBD2 on 5 matching bases. The germline V gene encodes CDR1 ENHRY and CDR2 SYGVKD. Trimming shortened V by 6 bases and J by 0 bases, and 13 bases separated the two germline ends. The CDR3 is 15 amino acids. The CDR3 DNA is TGTGCCATCAGGAGCGGCGGTTCTAGCACAGATACGCAGTATTTT. Amino acid sequence: CAIRSGGSSTDTQYF.

This clonotype has only a few counts. The junction departs from germline at one end; a sequencing error may be responsible. The genes are TRBV11-2 and TRBJ2-3; tentatively, D is TRBD1 (6 bases). In germline, CDR1 is SGHAT, CDR2 FQNNGV. This CDR3 contains 15 residues. CDR3 DNA: TGCGCCAGCGGCCCGCAGGGGTTAGACACAGATACGCAGTATTTT. This gives the protein CASGPQGLDTDTQYF.

A remark on this clonotype: The CDR3 does not close with the conserved phenylalanine or tryptophan, likely indicating a read error. The rearrangement joins TRBV7-9 to TRBJ2-7; TRBD2 aligns across 7 bases. This CDR3 region has 16 residues. Germline V gene lookup returns CDR1 SEHNR and CDR2 FQNEAQ (reference sequence). With 4 bases clipped from V and 5 bases from J, the junction kept 14 bases outside the gene matches. CDR3 nucleotides: TGTGCCAGCAGCTCTTCCTCGGCGGGAGTTGCCCACGAGCAGTACTTA. This codes for CASSSSSAGVAHEQYL.

In the case of this clonotype: Because the CDR3 is missing its conserved closing phenylalanine or tryptophan, this is likely a read error. The chain links TRBV7-2 to TRBJ1-5; D possibly corresponds to TRBD1 (5 bases). Trimming cost V 2 bases and J 3 bases, with 11 bases left between them. The CDR3 covers 15 residues. Germline V lookup: CDR1 SGHTA, CDR2 FQGNSA. CDR3 sequence (DNA): TGTGCCAGCAGCTTATGGAGACAGTACAATCAGCCCCAGCATCTT. Translation: CASSLWRQYNQPQHL.

On this clonotype itself: A read error may explain this, as a much larger clone is one base away. This sequence joins TRBV5-4 and TRBJ2-5, with D unclear. Germline V lookup: CDR1 SGHNT, CDR2 YYREEE (reference sequence). The ends were cut back, 4 bases at V and 5 bases at J, with 21 bases in the middle. The length of the CDR3 is 16 residues. DNA for the CDR3: TGTGCCAGCAGCCCCTTCCCCCAGGTGGCGAAGGAGACCCAGTACTTC. Translating gives CASSPFPQVAKETQYF.